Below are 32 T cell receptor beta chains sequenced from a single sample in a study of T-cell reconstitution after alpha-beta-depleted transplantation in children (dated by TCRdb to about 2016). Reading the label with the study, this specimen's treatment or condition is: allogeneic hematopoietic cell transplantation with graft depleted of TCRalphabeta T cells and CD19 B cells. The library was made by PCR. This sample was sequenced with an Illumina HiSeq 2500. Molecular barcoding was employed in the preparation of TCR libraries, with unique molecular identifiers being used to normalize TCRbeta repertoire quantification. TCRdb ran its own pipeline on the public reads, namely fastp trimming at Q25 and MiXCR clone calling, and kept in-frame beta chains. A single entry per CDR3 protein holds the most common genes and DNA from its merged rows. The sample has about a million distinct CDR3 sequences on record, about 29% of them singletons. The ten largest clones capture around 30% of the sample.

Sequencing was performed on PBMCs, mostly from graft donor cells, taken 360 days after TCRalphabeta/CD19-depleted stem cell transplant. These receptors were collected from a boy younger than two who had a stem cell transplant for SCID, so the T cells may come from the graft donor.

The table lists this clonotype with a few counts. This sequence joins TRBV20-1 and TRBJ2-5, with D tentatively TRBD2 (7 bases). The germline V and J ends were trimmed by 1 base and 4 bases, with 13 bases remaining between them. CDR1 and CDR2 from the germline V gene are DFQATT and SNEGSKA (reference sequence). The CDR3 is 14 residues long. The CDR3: CSARVGGAVETQYF. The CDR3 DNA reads TGCAGTGCTAGAGTAGGGGGGGCGGTAGAGACCCAGTACTTC.

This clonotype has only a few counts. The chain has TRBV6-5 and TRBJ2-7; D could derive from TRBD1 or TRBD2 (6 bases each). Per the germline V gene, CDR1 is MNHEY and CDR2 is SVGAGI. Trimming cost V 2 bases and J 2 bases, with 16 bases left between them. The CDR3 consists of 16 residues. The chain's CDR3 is CASSYGGRGQTYEQYF. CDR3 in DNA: TGTGCCAGCAGTTACGGGGGTCGGGGGCAAACCTACGAGCAGTACTTC.

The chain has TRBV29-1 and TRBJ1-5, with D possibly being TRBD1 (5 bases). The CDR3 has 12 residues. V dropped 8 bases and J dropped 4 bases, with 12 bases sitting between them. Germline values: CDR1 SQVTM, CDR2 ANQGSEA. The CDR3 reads CSRGRGNQPQHF. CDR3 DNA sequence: TGCAGCCGGGGGAGAGGGAATCAGCCCCAGCATTTT.

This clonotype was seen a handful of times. CDR3 protein: CSVVSGGLDEQFF. CDR3 in DNA: TGCAGCGTTGTTTCAGGGGGCTTGGATGAGCAGTTCTTC. J is TRBJ2-1 and V is TRBV29-1, with TRBD1 identical over 8 bases. The CDR3 sequence is 13 residues long. CDR1 is SQVTM, CDR2 ANQGSEA, per germline. The V segment lost 4 bases and the J segment 8 bases; nucleotides outside the gene matches: 7.

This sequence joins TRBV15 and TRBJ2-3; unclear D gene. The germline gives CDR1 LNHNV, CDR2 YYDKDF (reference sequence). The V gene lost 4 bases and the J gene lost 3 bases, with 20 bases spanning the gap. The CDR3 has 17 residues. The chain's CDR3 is CATSTRTLLNYTDTQYF. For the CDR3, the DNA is TGTGCCACCAGCACTCGGACCCTTCTTAACTATACAGATACGCAGTATTTT.

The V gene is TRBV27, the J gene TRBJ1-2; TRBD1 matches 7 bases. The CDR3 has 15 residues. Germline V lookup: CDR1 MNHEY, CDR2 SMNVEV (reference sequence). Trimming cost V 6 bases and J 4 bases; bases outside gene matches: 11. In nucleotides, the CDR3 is TGTGCCAGCAGGGAATTAGGGGGCGAGGGCTATGGCTACACCTTC. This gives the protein CASRELGGEGYGYTF.

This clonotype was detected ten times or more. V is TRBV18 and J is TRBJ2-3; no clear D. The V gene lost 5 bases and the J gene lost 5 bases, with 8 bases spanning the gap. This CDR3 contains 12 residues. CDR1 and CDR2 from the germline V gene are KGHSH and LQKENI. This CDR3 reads CASSGVGDTQYF. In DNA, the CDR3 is TGTGCCAGCTCAGGGGTCGGAGATACGCAGTATTTT.

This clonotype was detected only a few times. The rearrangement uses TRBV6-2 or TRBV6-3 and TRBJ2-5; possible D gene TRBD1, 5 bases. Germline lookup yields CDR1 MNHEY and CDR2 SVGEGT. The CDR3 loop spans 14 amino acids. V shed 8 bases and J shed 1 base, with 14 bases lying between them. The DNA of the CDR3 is TGTGCCAGCGGTCCGACAGCTCCCCAAGAGACCCAGTACTTC. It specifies CASGPTAPQETQYF.

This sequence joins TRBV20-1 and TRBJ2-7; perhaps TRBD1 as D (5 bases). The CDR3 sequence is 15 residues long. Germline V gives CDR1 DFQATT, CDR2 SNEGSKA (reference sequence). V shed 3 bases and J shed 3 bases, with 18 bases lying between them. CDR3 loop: CSASTRRAVLYEQYF. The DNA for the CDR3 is TGCAGTGCTAGTACCCGCAGGGCCGTCCTCTACGAGCAGTACTTC.

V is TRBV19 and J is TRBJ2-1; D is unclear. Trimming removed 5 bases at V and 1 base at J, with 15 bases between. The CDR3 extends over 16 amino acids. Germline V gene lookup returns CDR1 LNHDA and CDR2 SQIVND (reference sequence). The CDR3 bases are TGTGCCAGTAGTCCTCCGAGCTCGTGGTCCTACAATGAGCAGTTCTTC. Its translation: CASSPPSSWSYNEQFF.

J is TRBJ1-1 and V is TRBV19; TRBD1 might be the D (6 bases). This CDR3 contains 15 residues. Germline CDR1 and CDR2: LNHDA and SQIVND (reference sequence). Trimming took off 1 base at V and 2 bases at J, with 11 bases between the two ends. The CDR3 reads CASSIGGRGNTEAFF. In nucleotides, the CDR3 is TGTGCCAGTAGTATAGGTGGCAGGGGAAACACTGAAGCTTTCTTT.

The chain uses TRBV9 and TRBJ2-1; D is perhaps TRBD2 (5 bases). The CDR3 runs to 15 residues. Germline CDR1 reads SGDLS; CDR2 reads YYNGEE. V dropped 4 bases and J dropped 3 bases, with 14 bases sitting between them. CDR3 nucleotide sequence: TGTGCCAGCAGCCCAGCGGCCCCCTTCTACAATGAGCAGTTCTTC. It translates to CASSPAAPFYNEQFF.

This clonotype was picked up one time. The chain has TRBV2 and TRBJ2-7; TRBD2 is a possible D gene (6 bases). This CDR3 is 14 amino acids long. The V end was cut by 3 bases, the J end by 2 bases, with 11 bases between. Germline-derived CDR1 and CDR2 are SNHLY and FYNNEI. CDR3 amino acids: CASSEGLITYEQYF. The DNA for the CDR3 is TGTGCCAGCAGTGAGGGACTGATCACCTACGAGCAGTACTTC.

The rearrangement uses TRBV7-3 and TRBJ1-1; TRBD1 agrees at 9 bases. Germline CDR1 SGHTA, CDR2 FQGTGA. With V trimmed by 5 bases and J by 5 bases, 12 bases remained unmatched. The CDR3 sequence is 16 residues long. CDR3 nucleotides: TGTGCCAGCAGCCCTGGGGACAGGGAAGGGAGGACTGAAGCTTTCTTT. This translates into CASSPGDREGRTEAFF.

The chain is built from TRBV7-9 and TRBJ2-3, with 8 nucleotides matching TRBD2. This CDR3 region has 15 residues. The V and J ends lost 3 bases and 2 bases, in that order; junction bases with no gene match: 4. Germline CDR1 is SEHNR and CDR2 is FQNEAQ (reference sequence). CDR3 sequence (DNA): TGTGCCAGCAGCTTTAGCGGGATAAACACAGATACGCAGTATTTT. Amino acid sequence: CASSFSGINTDTQYF.

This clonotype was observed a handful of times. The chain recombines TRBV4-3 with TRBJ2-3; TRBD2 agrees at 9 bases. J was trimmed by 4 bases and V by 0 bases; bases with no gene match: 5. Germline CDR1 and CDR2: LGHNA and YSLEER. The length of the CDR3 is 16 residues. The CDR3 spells CASSQDGRGGADTQYF. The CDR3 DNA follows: TGCGCCAGCAGCCAAGATGGGCGGGGGGGCGCAGATACGCAGTATTTT.

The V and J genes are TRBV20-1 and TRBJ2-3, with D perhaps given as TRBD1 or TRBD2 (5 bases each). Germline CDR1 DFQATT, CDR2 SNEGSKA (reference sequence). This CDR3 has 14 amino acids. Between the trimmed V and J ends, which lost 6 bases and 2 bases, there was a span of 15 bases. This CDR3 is CSALLRGSTDTQYF. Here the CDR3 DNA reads TGCAGTGCCCTTTTACGGGGCTCCACAGATACGCAGTATTTT.

CDR3 amino acids: CSARDQSRETYNEQFF. The DNA of the CDR3 is TGCAGTGCTAGAGATCAATCGCGGGAGACCTACAATGAGCAGTTCTTC. The V call is TRBV20-1, the J call TRBJ2-1; the match to TRBD2 covers 7 bases. CDR1 is DFQATT, CDR2 SNEGSKA, per germline (reference sequence). With V trimmed by 0 bases and J by 2 bases, 7 bases remained unmatched. CDR3 length equals 16 residues.

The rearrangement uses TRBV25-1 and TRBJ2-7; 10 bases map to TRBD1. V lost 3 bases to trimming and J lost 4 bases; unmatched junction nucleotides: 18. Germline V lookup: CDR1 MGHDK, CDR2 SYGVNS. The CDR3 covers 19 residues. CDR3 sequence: CASSDPRQGAGVRGYEQYF. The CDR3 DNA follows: TGTGCCAGCAGTGACCCCCGACAGGGGGCTGGGGTACGGGGTTACGAGCAGTACTTC.

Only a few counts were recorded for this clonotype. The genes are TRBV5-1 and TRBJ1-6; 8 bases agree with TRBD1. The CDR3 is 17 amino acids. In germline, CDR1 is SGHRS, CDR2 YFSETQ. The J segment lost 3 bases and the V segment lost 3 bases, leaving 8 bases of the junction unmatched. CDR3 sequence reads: CASSSNTGGLYNSPLHF. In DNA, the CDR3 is TGCGCCAGCAGCTCCAATACAGGGGGACTCTATAATTCACCCCTCCACTTT.

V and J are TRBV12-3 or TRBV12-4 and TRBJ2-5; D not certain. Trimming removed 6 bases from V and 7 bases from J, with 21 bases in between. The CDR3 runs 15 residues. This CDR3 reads CASSPSRPAGGTQYF. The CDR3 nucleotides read TGTGCCAGCAGCCCTAGTCGGCCGGCTGGCGGGACCCAGTACTTC.

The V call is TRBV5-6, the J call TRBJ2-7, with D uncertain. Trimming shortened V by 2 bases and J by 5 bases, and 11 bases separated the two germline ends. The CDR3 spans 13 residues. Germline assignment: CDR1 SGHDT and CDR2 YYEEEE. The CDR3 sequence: CASSLGSTNEQYF. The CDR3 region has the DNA TGTGCCAGCAGCTTAGGATCTACGAACGAGCAGTACTTC. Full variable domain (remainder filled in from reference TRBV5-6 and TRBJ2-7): DAGVTQSPTHLIKTRGQQVTLRCSPKSGHDTVSWYQQALGQGPQFIFQYYEEEERQRGNFPDRFSGHQFPNYSSELNVNALLLGDSALYLCASSLGSTNEQYFGPGTRLTVT.

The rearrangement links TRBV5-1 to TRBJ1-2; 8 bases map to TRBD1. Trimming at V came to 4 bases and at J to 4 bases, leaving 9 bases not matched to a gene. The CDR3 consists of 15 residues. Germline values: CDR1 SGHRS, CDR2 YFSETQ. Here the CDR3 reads CASSLQGQDLYGYTF. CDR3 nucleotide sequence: TGCGCCAGCAGCCTCCAGGGACAGGACCTCTATGGCTACACCTTC.

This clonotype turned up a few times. CDR3 coding DNA: TGTGCCAGCAGCTCAGGGGGGAAGGGAGAGACCCAGTACTTC. Protein product: CASSSGGKGETQYF. This chain joins TRBV7-2 and TRBJ2-5, with a possible D match to TRBD1 (7 bases). The germline V gene has CDR1 SGHTA and CDR2 FQGNSA. Trimming shortened V by 4 bases and J by 4 bases, and 13 bases separated the two germline ends. The CDR3 consists of 14 residues.

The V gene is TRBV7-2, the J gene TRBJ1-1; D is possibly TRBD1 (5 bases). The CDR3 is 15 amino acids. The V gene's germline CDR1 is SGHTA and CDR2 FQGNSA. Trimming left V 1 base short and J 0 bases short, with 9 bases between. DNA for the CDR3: TGTGCCAGCAGCTTAGATGGGGGAGTGAACACTGAAGCTTTCTTT. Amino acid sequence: CASSLDGGVNTEAFF.

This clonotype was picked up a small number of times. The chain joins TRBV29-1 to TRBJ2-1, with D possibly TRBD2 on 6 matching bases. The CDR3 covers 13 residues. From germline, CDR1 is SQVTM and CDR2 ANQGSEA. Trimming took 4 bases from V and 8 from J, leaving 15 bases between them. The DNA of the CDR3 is TGCAGCGTTGCCGACTTCGGAGGGGATGAGCAGTTCTTC. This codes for CSVADFGGDEQFF.

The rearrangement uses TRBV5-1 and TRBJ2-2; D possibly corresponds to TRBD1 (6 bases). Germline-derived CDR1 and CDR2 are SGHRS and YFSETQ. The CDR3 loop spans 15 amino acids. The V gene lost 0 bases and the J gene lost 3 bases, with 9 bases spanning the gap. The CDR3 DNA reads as TGCGCCAGCAGCTTGGGACAGGCTTACACCGGGGAGCTGTTTTTT. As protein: CASSLGQAYTGELFF.

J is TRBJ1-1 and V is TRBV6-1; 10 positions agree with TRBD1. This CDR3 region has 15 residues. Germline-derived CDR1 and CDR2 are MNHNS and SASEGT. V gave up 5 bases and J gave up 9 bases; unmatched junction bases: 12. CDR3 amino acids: CASSRAGTGASKAFF. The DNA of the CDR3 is TGTGCCAGCAGTAGAGCCGGGACAGGGGCATCAAAAGCTTTCTTT.

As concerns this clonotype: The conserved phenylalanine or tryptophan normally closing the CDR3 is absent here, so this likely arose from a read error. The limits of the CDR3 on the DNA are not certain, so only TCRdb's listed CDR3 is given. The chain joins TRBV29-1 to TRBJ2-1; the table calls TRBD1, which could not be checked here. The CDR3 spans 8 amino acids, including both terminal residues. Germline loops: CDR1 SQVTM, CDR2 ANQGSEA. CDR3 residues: CSVVGAGL.

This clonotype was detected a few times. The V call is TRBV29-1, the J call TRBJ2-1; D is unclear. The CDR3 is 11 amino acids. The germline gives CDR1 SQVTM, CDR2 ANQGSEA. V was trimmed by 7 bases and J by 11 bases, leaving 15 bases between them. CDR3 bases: TGCAGCGCATTCCAAGGGCCGCAGCAGTTCTTC. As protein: CSAFQGPQQFF.

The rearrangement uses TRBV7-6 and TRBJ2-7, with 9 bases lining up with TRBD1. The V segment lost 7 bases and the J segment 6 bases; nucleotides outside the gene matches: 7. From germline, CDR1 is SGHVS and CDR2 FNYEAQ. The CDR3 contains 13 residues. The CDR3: CASTRQGVGEQYF. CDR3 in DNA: TGTGCCAGCACCCGACAGGGGGTCGGCGAGCAGTACTTC.

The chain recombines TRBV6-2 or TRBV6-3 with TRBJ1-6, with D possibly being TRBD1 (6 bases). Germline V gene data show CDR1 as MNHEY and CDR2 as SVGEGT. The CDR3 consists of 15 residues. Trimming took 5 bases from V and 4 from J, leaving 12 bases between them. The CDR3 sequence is CASSAGTIYNSPLHF. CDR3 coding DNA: TGTGCCAGCAGTGCCGGGACAATATATAATTCACCCCTCCACTTT.